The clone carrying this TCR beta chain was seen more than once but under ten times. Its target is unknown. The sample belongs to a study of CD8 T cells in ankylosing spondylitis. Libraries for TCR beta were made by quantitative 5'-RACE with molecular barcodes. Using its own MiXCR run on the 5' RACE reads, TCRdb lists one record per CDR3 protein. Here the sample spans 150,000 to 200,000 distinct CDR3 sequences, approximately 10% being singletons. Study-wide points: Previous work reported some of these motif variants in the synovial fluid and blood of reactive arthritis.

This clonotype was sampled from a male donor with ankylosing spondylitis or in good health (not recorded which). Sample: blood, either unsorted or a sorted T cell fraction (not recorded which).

The CDR3 sequence is CASSQNRGFNTGELFF. CDR3 nucleotide sequence: TGTGCCAGCAGCCAAAACAGGGGATTCAACACCGGGGAGCTGTTTTTT. This chain uses TRBV14 with TRBJ2-2, with 7 bases lining up with TRBD1. This CDR3 comprises 16 residues. CDR1 is SGHDN and CDR2 is FVKESK in the germline V gene. The junction had 5 bases not matched to a gene; V was cut back by 2 bases and J by 2 bases. Supplemented by reference TRBV14 and TRBJ2-2, the full variable domain reads EAGVTQFPSHSVIEKGQTVTLRCDPISGHDNLYWYRRVMGKEIKFLLHFVKESKQDESGMPNNRFLAERTGGTYSTLKVQPAELEDSGVYFCASSQNRGFNTGELFFGEGSRLTVL.